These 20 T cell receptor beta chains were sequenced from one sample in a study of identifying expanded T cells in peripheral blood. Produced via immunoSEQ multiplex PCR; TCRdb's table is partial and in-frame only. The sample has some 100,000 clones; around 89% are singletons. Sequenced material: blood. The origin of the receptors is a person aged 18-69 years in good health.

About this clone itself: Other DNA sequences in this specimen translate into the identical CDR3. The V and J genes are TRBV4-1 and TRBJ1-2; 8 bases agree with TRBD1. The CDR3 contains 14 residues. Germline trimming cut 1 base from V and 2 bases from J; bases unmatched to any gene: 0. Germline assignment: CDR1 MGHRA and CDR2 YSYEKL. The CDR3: CASSQGDRNYGYTF. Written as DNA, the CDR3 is TGCGCCAGCAGCCAAGGGGACAGGAACTATGGCTACACCTTC.

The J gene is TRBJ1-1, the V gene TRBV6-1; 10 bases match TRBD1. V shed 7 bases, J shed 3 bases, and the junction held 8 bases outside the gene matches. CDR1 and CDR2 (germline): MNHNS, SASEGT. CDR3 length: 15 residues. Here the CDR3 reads CASIMDRGTDTEAFF. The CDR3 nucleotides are TGTGCCAGCATTATGGACAGGGGGACCGACACTGAAGCTTTCTTT.

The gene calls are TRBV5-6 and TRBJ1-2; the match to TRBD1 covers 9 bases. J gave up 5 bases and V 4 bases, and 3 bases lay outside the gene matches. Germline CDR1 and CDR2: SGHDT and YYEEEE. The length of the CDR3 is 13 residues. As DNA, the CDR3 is TGTGCCAGCAGCAGGGACAGGGAGTATGGCTACACCTTC. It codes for CASSRDREYGYTF.

The CDR3 region has the DNA TGTGCCAGCAGTGGAAGTGGTGGATTTCGCACTGAAGCTTTCTTT. It yields the protein CASSGSGGFRTEAFF. This rearrangement joins TRBV2 to TRBJ1-1; D call uncertain. The V gene's germline CDR1 is SNHLY and CDR2 FYNNEI. The CDR3 runs to 15 residues. Trimming left V 4 bases short and J 4 bases short, with 16 bases between.

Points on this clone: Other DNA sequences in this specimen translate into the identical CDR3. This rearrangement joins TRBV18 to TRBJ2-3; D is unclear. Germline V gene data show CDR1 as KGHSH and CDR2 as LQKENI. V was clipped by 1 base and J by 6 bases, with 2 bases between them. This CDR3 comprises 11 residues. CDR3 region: CASSPQDTQYF. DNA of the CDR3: TGTGCCAGCTCACCACAGGATACGCAGTATTTT.

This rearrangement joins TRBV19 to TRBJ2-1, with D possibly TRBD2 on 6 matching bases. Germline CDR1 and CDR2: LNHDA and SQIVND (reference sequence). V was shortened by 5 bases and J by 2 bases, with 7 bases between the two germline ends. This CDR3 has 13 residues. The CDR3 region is CASSAGTYNEQFF. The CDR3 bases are TGTGCCAGTAGTGCGGGAACCTACAATGAGCAGTTCTTC.

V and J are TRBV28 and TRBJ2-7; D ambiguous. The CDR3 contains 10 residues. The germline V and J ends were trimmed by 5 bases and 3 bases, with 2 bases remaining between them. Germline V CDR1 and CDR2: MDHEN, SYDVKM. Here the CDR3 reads CASSHYEQYF. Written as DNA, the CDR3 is TGTGCCAGCAGTCACTACGAGCAGTACTTC.

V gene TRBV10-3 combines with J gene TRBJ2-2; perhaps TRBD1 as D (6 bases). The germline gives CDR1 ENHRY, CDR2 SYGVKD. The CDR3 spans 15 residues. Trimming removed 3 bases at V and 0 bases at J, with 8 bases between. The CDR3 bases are TGTGCCATCAGTGAAGGGACAACGAACACCGGGGAGCTGTTTTTT. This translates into CAISEGTTNTGELFF.

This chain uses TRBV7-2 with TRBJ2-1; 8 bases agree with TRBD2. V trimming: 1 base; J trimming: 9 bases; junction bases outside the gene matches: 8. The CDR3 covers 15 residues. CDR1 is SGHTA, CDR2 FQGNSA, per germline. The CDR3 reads CASSLDAGGAGEQFF. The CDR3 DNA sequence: TGTGCCAGCAGCTTAGACGCCGGGGGGGCCGGTGAGCAGTTCTTC.

The CDR3 nucleotides read TGCAGCGTTGAAGTAAGGAGGGCAGAGACCCAGTACTTC. Translated, it gives CSVEVRRAETQYF. The rearrangement joins TRBV29-1 to TRBJ2-5, with D maybe TRBD2 (6 bases). The CDR3 length is 13 residues. V dropped 1 base and J dropped 4 bases, with 10 bases sitting between them. Germline V CDR1 and CDR2: SQVTM, ANQGSEA.

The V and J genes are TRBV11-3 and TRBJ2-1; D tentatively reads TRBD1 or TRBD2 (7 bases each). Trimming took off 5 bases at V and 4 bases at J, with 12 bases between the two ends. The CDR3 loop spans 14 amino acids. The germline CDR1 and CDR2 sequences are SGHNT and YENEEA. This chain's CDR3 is CASSIRGGYNEQFF. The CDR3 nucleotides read TGTGCCAGCAGCATCAGGGGGGGGTACAATGAGCAGTTCTTC.

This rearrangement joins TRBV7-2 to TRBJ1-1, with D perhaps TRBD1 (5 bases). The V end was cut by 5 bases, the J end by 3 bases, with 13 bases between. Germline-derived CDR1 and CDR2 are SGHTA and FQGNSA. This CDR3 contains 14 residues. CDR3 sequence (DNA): TGTGCCAGCAGCGCAGGGCTTTGGGACACTGAAGCTTTCTTT. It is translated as CASSAGLWDTEAFF.

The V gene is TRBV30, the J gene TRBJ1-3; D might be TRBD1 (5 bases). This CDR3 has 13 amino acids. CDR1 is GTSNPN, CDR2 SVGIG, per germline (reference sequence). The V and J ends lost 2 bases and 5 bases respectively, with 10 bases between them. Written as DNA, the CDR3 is TGTGCCTGGAGTCAGGACAAAAGAAACACCATATATTTT. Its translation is CAWSQDKRNTIYF.

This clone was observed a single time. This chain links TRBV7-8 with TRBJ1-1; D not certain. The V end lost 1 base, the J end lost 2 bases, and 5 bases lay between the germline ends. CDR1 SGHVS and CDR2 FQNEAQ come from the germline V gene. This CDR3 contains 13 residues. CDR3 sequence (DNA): TGTGCCAGCAGCTTAGATTCCAACACTGAAGCTTTCTTT. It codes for CASSLDSNTEAFF.

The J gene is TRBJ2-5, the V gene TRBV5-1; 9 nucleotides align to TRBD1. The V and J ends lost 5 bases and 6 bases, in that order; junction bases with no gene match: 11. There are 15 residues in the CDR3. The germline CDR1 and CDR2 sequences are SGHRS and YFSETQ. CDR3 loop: CASSPTGGKLKTQYF. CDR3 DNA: TGCGCCAGCAGTCCCACAGGGGGCAAGTTAAAGACCCAGTACTTC.

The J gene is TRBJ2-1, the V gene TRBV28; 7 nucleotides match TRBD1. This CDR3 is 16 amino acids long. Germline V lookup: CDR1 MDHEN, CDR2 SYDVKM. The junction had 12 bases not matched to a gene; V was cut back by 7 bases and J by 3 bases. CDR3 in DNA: TGTGCCAGCATCCCTGCCGACAGGGTCGACTACAATGAGCAGTTCTTC. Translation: CASIPADRVDYNEQFF.

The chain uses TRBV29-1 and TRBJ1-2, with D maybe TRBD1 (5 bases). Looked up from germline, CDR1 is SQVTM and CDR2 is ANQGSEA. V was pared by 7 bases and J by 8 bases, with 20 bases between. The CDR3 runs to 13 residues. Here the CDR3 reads CSARLQGGEGYTF. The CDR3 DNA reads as TGCAGCGCGAGGCTTCAGGGCGGGGAAGGCTACACCTTC.

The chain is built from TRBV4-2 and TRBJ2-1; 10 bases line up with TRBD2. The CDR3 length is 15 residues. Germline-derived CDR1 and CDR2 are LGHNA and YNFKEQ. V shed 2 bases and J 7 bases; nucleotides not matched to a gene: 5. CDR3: CASSQPAGGINEQFF. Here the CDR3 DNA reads TGTGCCAGCAGCCAACCAGCGGGGGGGATTAATGAGCAGTTCTTC.

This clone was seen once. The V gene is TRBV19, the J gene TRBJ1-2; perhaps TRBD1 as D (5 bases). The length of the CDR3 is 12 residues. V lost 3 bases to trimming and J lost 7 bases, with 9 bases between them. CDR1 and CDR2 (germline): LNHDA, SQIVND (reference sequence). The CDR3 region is CASSIGGVGYTF. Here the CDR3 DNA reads TGTGCCAGTAGTATTGGAGGGGTTGGCTACACCTTC. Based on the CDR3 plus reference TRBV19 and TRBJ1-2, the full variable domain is DGGITQSPKYLFRKEGQNVTLSCEQNLNHDAMYWYRQDPGQGLRLIYYSQIVNDFQKGDIAEGYSVSREKKESFPLTVTSAQKNPTAFYLCASSIGGVGYTFGSGTRLTVV.

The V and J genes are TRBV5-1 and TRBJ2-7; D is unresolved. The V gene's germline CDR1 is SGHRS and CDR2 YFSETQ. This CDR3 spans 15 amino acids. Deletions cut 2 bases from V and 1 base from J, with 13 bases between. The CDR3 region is CASSFGYLYSYEQYF. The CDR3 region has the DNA TGCGCCAGCAGCTTTGGATACCTTTATTCCTACGAGCAGTACTTC.